The sequence of this T cell receptor (beta chain) was determined in a study of T cell responses to AZD1222 COVID-19 vaccine. Libraries were prepared by immunoSEQ multiplex PCR; TCRdb keeps only in-frame clonotypes and omits some of them. The repertoire has about 150,000 clones, more than 90% of them found once; the top ten carry over 1.2%. CDR3 length equals 15 residues. CDR1 and CDR2 from the germline V gene are MNHNY and SVGAGI (reference sequence). V lost 5 bases, J lost 6 bases, and 17 bases lay in between. The J gene is TRBJ1-5, the V gene TRBV6-6, with D possibly TRBD1 on 5 matching bases. The receptor's source is an adult who received the AZD1222 COVID-19 vaccine. The starting material was peripheral blood, obtained 28 days after the second AZD1222 dose. The DNA of the CDR3 is TGTGCCAGCAGTGGGGGAAGGGCCGGGGCTCAGCCCCAGCATTTT. Protein: CASSGGRAGAQPQHF.